This T cell receptor beta chain was identified during a study of lymphopenia after photon versus proton radiotherapy. Study-level findings and limits: Proton therapy kept repertoires fairly stable, unlike photons, which gained effector/memory cells. After the lymphocyte nadir, photon-treated repertoires showed oligoclonal expansion, especially of CD8+ Temra cells.

Sequencing was performed with immunoSEQ multiplex PCR; in TCRdb, only in-frame clones are kept and a portion is missing. The repertoire holds roughly 20,000 clones, with over 80% as singletons. The CDR3 contains 14 residues. CDR1 and CDR2 from the germline V gene are SGHRS and YFSETQ. The germline V and J ends were trimmed by 1 base and 3 bases, with 7 bases remaining between them. Note on this clone: The antigen is undetermined.

This TCR came from a man aged 55 to 70 with pancreatic cancer. This sequence joins TRBV5-1 and TRBJ2-2; no firm D call. The specimen comprised peripheral blood, sampled from a patient treated with photon-based radiotherapy. CDR3 protein: CASSLWPDTGELFF. The CDR3 nucleotides are TGCGCCAGCAGCTTGTGGCCGGACACCGGGGAGCTGTTTTTT.